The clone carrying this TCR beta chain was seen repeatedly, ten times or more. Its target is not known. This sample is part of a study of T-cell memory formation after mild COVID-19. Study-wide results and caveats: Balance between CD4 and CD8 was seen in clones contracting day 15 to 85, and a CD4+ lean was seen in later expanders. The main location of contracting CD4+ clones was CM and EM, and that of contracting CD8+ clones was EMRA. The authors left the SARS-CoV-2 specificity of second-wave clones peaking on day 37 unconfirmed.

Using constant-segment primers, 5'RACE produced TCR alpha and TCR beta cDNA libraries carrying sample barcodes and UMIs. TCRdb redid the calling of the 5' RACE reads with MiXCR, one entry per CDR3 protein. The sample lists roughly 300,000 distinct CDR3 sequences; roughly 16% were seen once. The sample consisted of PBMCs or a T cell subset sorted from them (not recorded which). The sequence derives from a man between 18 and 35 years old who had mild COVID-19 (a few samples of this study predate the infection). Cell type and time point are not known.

CDR3 DNA sequence: TGCGCCAGCAGCCAAGACTATACTAGCGGGCAAGAGACCCAGTACTTC. Amino acids: CASSQDYTSGQETQYF. This chain links TRBV4-3 with TRBJ2-5, with 9 bases lining up with TRBD2. The CDR3 totals 16 residues. The V and J ends lost 0 bases and 2 bases, in that order; junction bases with no gene match: 4. Germline assignment: CDR1 LGHNA and CDR2 YSLEER.